This section outlines one T cell receptor beta chain sequence together with its context. With V trimmed by 5 bases and J by 1 base, 8 bases remained unmatched. The CDR3 extends over 16 amino acids. The germline CDR1 and CDR2 sequences are MNHEY and SMNVEV (reference sequence). Sequencing used immunoSEQ multiplex PCR; TCRdb keeps in-frame clones, though not all of them. The data show 100,000 to 150,000 clones, roughly nine tenths seen once. The sample originates from a study of cytomegalovirus exposure and HLA in healthy donors. The clonotype was recovered from a woman between 18 and 29 years old in good health and CMV-seronegative. Sequencing was carried out using PBMCs. The chain combines TRBV27 with TRBJ1-1; 9 bases are a match to TRBD1. DNA for the CDR3: TGTGCCAGCAGTCCTGAGACAGGGGGGGGGAACACTGAAGCTTTCTTT. Its protein product is CASSPETGGGNTEAFF.